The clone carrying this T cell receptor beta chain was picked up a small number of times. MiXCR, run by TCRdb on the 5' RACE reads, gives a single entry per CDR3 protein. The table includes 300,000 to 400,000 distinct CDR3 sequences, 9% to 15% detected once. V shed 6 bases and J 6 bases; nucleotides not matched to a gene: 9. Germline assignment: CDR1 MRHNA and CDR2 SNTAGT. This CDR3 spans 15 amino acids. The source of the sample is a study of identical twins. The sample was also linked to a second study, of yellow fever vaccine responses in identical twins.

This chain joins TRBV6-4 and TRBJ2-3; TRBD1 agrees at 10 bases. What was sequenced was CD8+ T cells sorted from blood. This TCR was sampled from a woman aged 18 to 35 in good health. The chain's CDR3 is CASSERTGGYDTQYF. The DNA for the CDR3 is TGTGCCAGCAGCGAAAGGACAGGGGGGTATGATACGCAGTATTTT.